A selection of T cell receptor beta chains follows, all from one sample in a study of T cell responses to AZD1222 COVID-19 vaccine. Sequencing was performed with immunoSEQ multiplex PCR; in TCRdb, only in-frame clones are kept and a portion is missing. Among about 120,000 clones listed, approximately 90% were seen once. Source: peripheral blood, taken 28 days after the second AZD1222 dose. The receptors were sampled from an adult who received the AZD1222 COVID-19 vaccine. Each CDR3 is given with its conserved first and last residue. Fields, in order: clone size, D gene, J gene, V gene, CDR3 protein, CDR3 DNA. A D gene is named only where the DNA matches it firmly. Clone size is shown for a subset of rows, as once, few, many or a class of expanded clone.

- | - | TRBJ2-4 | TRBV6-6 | CASSYSIGIENIQYF | TGTGCCAGCAGTTACTCGATTGGGATCGAAAACATTCAGTACTTC
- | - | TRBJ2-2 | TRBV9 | CASRPEGGTGELFF | TGTGCCAGCAGGCCTGAGGGAGGCACCGGGGAGCTGTTTTTT
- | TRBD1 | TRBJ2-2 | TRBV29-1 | CSGRDRDFSGELFF | TGCAGCGGACGGGACAGGGATTTCTCCGGGGAGCTGTTTTTT
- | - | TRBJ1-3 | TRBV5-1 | CASSHDRGNTIYF | TGCGCCAGCAGCCATGACAGAGGAAACACCATATATTTT
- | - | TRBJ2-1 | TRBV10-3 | CAISGSAEISYNEQFF | TGTGCCATCAGTGGATCGGCGGAAATCTCCTACAATGAGCAGTTCTTC
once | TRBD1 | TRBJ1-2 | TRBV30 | CACGGQGINYGYTF | TGTGCCTGTGGGGGACAGGGCATTAACTATGGCTACACCTTC
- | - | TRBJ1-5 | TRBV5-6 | CASSPTWGHGNQPQHF | TGTGCCAGCAGCCCGACGTGGGGTCATGGCAATCAGCCCCAGCATTTT
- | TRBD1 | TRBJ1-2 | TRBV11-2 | CASGGQGAQGGYTF | TGTGCCAGCGGGGGACAGGGGGCCCAGGGTGGCTACACCTTC
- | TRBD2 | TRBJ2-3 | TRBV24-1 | CATSDPLAGGTPWGTDTQYF | TGTGCCACCAGTGATCCACTAGCGGGTGGTACTCCCTGGGGAACAGATACGCAGTATTTT
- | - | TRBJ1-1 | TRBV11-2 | CASSPNTMDRSAHYPEAFF | TGTGCCAGCAGCCCCAATACTATGGACCGTTCTGCCCACTACCCTGAAGCTTTCTTT
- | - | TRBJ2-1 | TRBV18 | CASSPGLGRYNEQFF | TGTGCCAGCTCACCAGGTCTAGGAAGGTACAATGAGCAGTTCTTC
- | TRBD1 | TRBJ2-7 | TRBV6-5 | CASQGWTGDTYEQYF | TGTGCCAGCCAGGGATGGACAGGGGACACCTACGAGCAGTACTTC
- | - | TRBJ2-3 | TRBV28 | CASSLNPGPDTQYF | TGTGCCAGCAGCCTAAACCCGGGACCAGATACGCAGTATTTT
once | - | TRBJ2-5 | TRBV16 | CASSQSFGQETQYF | TGTGCCAGCAGCCAATCGTTCGGCCAAGAGACCCAGTACTTC
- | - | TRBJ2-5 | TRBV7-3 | CASSRGTEETQYF | TGTGCCAGCAGCCGGGGGACAGAAGAGACCCAGTACTTC
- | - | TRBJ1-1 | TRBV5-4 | CATRFQMNTEAFF | TGTGCCACCCGATTTCAGATGAACACTGAAGCTTTCTTT
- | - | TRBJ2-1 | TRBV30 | CAWSVLGAEQFF | TGTGCCTGGAGTGTTTTGGGGGCCGAGCAGTTCTTC
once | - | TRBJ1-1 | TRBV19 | CASSIVGLNTEAFF | TGTGCCAGTAGTATAGTGGGATTGAACACTGAAGCTTTCTTT
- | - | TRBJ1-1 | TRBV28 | CASSPGVWDTEAFF | TGTGCCAGCAGTCCTGGGGTCTGGGACACTGAAGCTTTCTTT
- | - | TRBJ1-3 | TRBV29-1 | CSVEGGGNTIYF | TGCAGCGTTGAGGGGGGAGGAAACACCATATATTTT
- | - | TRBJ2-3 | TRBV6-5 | CASRLTRRTDTQYF | TGTGCCAGCAGGCTGACTAGACGCACAGATACGCAGTATTTT
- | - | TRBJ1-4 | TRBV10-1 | CASPSNEVAEKLFF | TGCGCCAGCCCAAGCAACGAGGTAGCGGAAAAACTGTTTTTT